This TCR beta chain was sequenced for a study of graft-versus-host responses after intestinal transplantation. General study points: There were GvH clones found in recipient marrow, and some of them appeared first in ileum or blood.

Produced via immunoSEQ multiplex PCR; TCRdb's table is partial and in-frame only. Among around 97,000 clones listed, roughly 91% were seen once. Comments on this clone: What it binds is unknown.

The V and J ends lost 4 bases and 6 bases respectively, with 10 bases between them. CDR3 size: 13 residues. Germline CDR1 SGHTA, CDR2 FQGNSA. The rearrangement links TRBV7-2 to TRBJ1-5, with D maybe TRBD1 (6 bases). Specimen: unstimulated CD4+ T cells sorted from spleen or lymph node cells, collected before transplant. This clonotype was sampled from a human donor who was the organ donor for an intestinal transplant. The CDR3 region is CASSWGRGQPQHF. The CDR3 DNA reads as TGTGCCAGCAGCTGGGGGCGCGGTCAGCCCCAGCATTTT. The full variable domain, in which reference TRBV7-2 and TRBJ1-5 provide the parts outside the CDR3, is GAGVSQSPSNKVTEKGKDVELRCDPISGHTALYWYRQSLGQGLEFLIYFQGNSAPDKSGLPSDRFSAERTGGSVSTLTIQRTQQEDSAVYLCASSWGRGQPQHFGDGTRLSIL.